Below, one T cell receptor beta chain is given with its context. The data are from a study of blood T cell repertoires in COVID-19. Whole-study context: Collection of acute and convalescent COVID-19 samples took place in the United States, Italy and Spain.

Original analysis: Researchers report that nucleated cell counts were estimated from reference gene primer amplification. Clones were sequenced by immunoSEQ multiplex PCR, and TCRdb holds only the in-frame ones, with some missing. Clonal size and the V and J genes are those of that table, whereas D and trimming came from the DNA. The sample lists 150,000 to 200,000 clones; around 80% were seen once. The study recruited people aged about 18 to 95 years across roughly 23 US areas. This TCR was recovered from a woman aged 55-69 years who had recovered from COVID-19. Sequenced input: PBMCs or T cells enriched from blood (not recorded which).

CDR3 sequence: CASTGSLSYGYTF. As DNA, the CDR3 is TGTGCCAGCACAGGCTCCCTATCCTATGGCTACACCTTC. The chain employs TRBV28 and TRBJ1-2; no definite D call. Germline V lookup: CDR1 MDHEN, CDR2 SYDVKM. The CDR3 contains 13 residues. With 7 bases removed from V and 4 bases from J, the gap between germline ends came to 13 bases.